The clone carrying this TCR beta chain was seen repeatedly, ten times or more. The antigen is undetermined. iRepertoire HTBI primers and Arm-PCR of CDR3 regions built TCR beta libraries. MiXCR was run by TCRdb on the multiplex PCR reads, yielding one entry per CDR3 protein. This sample has around 400,000 distinct CDR3 sequences, with roughly 10% found just once. Sample time point: newly diagnosed GD, antithyroid drugs for less than 3 months. Isolated PBMC RNA provided the starting material for the TCR library. The sample is drawn from a study of regulatory T cells in long-lasting Graves disease. Overall study context: Under 3 months of antithyroid drugs had been taken by newly diagnosed Graves' patients. Study-level results: Among the persistent patients, 2,500 to 3,500 public clonotypes were shared, more than the roughly 970 shared among new patients.

The V and J ends lost 2 bases and 4 bases, in that order; junction bases with no gene match: 14. CDR3 length equals 18 residues. Germline-derived CDR1 and CDR2 are SGHTA and FQGNSA. The sample also formed part of further work on T cells in Graves' hyperthyroidism and ophthalmopathy. From that study: On the basis of clinical symptoms, serum thyroxine and TRAb, thyroid ultrasound and orbital computed tomography, diagnoses were made.

This chain links TRBV7-2 with TRBJ2-1; 7 bases are shared with TRBD2. This receptor was identified in a woman between 18 and 30 years old with Graves disease. The input for sequencing was peripheral blood mononuclear cells (PBMCs), taken at new diagnosis, from a patient treated with antithyroid drugs. CDR3 coding DNA: TGTGCCAGCAGCTTAAGACTAGCTTTAAACGCGGGGTACAATGAGCAGTTCTTC. Protein: CASSLRLALNAGYNEQFF.